This entry lists 29 T cell receptor beta chains sequenced from one sample in a study of CD8 T cells in Susac syndrome. Reverse transcription of roughly 0.45 to 1 ug RNA was carried out with random hexamers. TCRdb processed the immunoSEQ multiplex PCR reads anew with MiXCR; each CDR3 protein has one entry. The table records 150,000 or so distinct CDR3 sequences, around 92% of them present only once. Material: CD4+ T cells from PBMCs. Source of these receptors: a human donor in good health.

This chain joins TRBV12-3 or TRBV12-4 and TRBJ2-7; D could derive from TRBD1 or TRBD2 (5 bases each). V was cut by 2 bases and J by 3 bases, with 11 bases left in between. The CDR3 contains 14 residues. CDR3: CASSLSLGDYEQYF. CDR3 nucleotide sequence: TGTGCCAGCAGTTTAAGTTTGGGGGACTACGAGCAGTACTTC.

The J gene is TRBJ1-5, the V gene TRBV5-6, with a possible D match to TRBD1 (5 bases). The CDR3 contains 14 residues. The V end lost 7 bases, the J end lost 3 bases, and 14 bases lay between the germline ends. Germline V gene data show CDR1 as SGHDT and CDR2 as YYEEEE. The CDR3, as DNA: TGTGCCAGCGGCCGGGACGGCTTCAATCAGCCCCAGCATTTT. Protein: CASGRDGFNQPQHF. Full variable domain (remainder filled in from reference TRBV5-6 and TRBJ1-5): DAGVTQSPTHLIKTRGQQVTLRCSPKSGHDTVSWYQQALGQGPQFIFQYYEEEERQRGNFPDRFSGHQFPNYSSELNVNALLLGDSALYLCASGRDGFNQPQHFGDGTRLSIL.

This clonotype appeared a single time. The rearrangement joins TRBV6-5 to TRBJ2-6; 10 bases line up with TRBD1. The V gene's germline CDR1 is MNHEY and CDR2 SVGAGI. V shed 2 bases and J 3 bases; nucleotides not matched to a gene: 4. There are 17 residues in the CDR3. The CDR3 is CASSYRQGAGGANVLTF. As DNA, the CDR3 is TGTGCCAGCAGTTACCGACAGGGGGCGGGTGGGGCCAACGTCCTGACTTTC.

The chain links TRBV25-1 to TRBJ2-6; tentative D call: TRBD1 (6 bases). V dropped 6 bases and J dropped 4 bases, with 16 bases sitting between them. Looked up from germline, CDR1 is MGHDK and CDR2 is SYGVNS. The CDR3 contains 16 residues. The CDR3 nucleotides are TGTGCCAGCAGCCCCGTCACAGGGATAGGGGCCAACGTCCTGACTTTC. Translating gives CASSPVTGIGANVLTF.

The chain is built from TRBV6-2 or TRBV6-3 and TRBJ2-7, with 8 bases matching TRBD1. The J segment lost 2 bases and the V segment lost 6 bases, leaving 9 bases of the junction unmatched. Per germline, CDR1 MNHEY and CDR2 SVGEGT. This CDR3 has 15 residues. For the CDR3, the DNA is TGTGCCAGCAGGCCGATCGGGACAGGTCCCTACGAGCAGTACTTC. Translating it yields CASRPIGTGPYEQYF.

In its sample, this clonotype was seen a few times. This chain joins TRBV7-8 and TRBJ2-2; the match to TRBD1 covers 9 bases. Germline trimming cut 5 bases from V and 1 base from J; bases unmatched to any gene: 2. Germline V lookup: CDR1 SGHVS, CDR2 FQNEAQ. The CDR3 sequence is 15 residues long. DNA of the CDR3: TGTGCCAGCAGCCGGACAGGGGTGAACACCGGGGAGCTGTTTTTT. It is translated as CASSRTGVNTGELFF.

The J gene is TRBJ1-1, the V gene TRBV5-1; perhaps TRBD1 as D (5 bases). Germline V gene data show CDR1 as SGHRS and CDR2 as YFSETQ. Trimming pared 0 bases from V and 11 bases from J, leaving 14 bases between. The CDR3 sequence is 13 residues long. CDR3 residues: CASSLAQGPGAFF. CDR3 in DNA: TGCGCCAGCAGCTTGGCCCAGGGACCGGGGGCTTTCTTT. The full variable domain, rest sourced from reference TRBV5-1 and TRBJ1-1, is KAGVTQTPRYLIKTRGQQVTLSCSPISGHRSVSWYQQTPGQGLQFLFEYFSETQRNKGNFPGRFSGRQFSNSRSEMNVSTLELGDSALYLCASSLAQGPGAFFGQGTRLTVV.

This chain joins TRBV25-1 and TRBJ2-5; 10 nucleotides agree with TRBD2. Unmatched junction bases numbered 12, after V lost 4 bases and J lost 1 base. The CDR3 spans 18 residues. CDR1 is MGHDK, CDR2 SYGVNS, per germline. The CDR3: CASSAHSSGLAVQETQYF. The CDR3 DNA sequence: TGTGCCAGCAGTGCTCACTCCTCCGGACTAGCGGTCCAAGAGACCCAGTACTTC.

A remark on this clonotype: The junction shows a germline mismatch at one end, possibly a read error. The gene calls are TRBV20-1 and TRBJ2-7, with D perhaps matching TRBD2 (5 bases). CDR3 size: 13 residues. Germline V lookup: CDR1 DFQATT, CDR2 SNEGSKA (reference sequence). This chain's CDR3 is CSTRSLVVNEQYF. In DNA form, the CDR3 reads TGCAGTACTAGGTCCCTGGTTGTCAACGAGCAGTACTTC.

The V and J genes are TRBV6-2 or TRBV6-3 and TRBJ1-2; no firm D call. This CDR3 is 12 amino acids long. Trimming removed 5 bases at V and 3 bases at J, with 7 bases between. The germline V gene encodes CDR1 MNHEY and CDR2 SVGEGT. CDR3 amino acids: CASSRRDYGYTF. The CDR3 coding sequence is TGTGCCAGCAGTAGACGGGACTATGGCTACACCTTC.

V usage is TRBV12-3 or TRBV12-4 and J usage is TRBJ1-5, with D perhaps TRBD1 (5 bases). Trimming pared 6 bases from V and 4 bases from J, leaving 16 bases between. The CDR3 totals 15 residues. The chain's CDR3 is CASSLRGRANQPQHF. The CDR3 DNA reads as TGTGCCAGCAGCCTACGGGGCAGAGCTAATCAGCCCCAGCATTTT.

The chain couples TRBV7-2 to TRBJ1-5; D may be TRBD1 (5 bases). Between the trimmed V and J ends, which lost 2 bases and 6 bases, there was a span of 8 bases. The CDR3 contains 13 residues. Per the germline V gene, CDR1 is SGHTA and CDR2 is FQGNSA. The CDR3, as DNA: TGTGCCAGCAGCTTACGGAGGGGTCAGCCCCAGCATTTT. Protein product: CASSLRRGQPQHF. Filled out from reference TRBV7-2 and TRBJ1-5, the complete variable domain reads GAGVSQSPSNKVTEKGKDVELRCDPISGHTALYWYRQSLGQGLEFLIYFQGNSAPDKSGLPSDRFSAERTGGSVSTLTIQRTQQEDSAVYLCASSLRRGQPQHFGDGTRLSIL.

The chain combines TRBV7-9 with TRBJ2-1; TRBD2 is a possible D gene (5 bases). Germline values: CDR1 SEHNR, CDR2 FQNEAQ (reference sequence). V gave up 7 bases and J gave up 3 bases, with 13 bases separating them. CDR3 length: 14 residues. Here the CDR3 reads CASTDGNFYNEQFF. CDR3 nucleotide sequence: TGTGCCAGCACCGACGGGAACTTCTACAATGAGCAGTTCTTC.

The J gene is TRBJ1-5, the V gene TRBV4-3, with a possible D match to TRBD1 (5 bases). V lost 1 base, J lost 11 bases, and 9 bases lay in between. CDR1 and CDR2 (germline): LGHNA, YSLEER. The CDR3 runs 12 residues. CDR3 bases: TGCGCCAGCAGCCAAGCGGGAGGGGCCCAGCATTTT. This codes for CASSQAGGAQHF.

This chain joins TRBV30 and TRBJ2-3; 8 positions agree with TRBD1. This CDR3 has 13 residues. V trimming: 0 bases; J trimming: 4 bases; junction bases outside the gene matches: 0. CDR1 GTSNPN and CDR2 SVGIG come from the germline V gene (reference sequence). The CDR3 here is CAWSVQGADTQYF. Here the CDR3 DNA reads TGTGCCTGGAGTGTACAGGGGGCAGATACGCAGTATTTT.

This clonotype showed up just a few times. This chain joins TRBV12-3 or TRBV12-4 and TRBJ1-1; TRBD1 aligns across 7 bases. This CDR3 has 14 residues. The V gene end was trimmed by 6 bases and the J gene end by 6 bases; junction bases not matched to a gene: 10. This chain's CDR3 is CASSLTSGTAEAFF. CDR3 in DNA: TGTGCCAGCAGCTTAACCTCCGGGACAGCTGAAGCTTTCTTT.

The J gene is TRBJ1-4, the V gene TRBV5-6; 8 positions match TRBD1. The ends lost 1 base at V and 8 bases at J; junction bases unmatched: 7. This CDR3 is built from 15 residues. The germline V gene has CDR1 SGHDT and CDR2 YYEEEE. The CDR3 nucleotides are TGTGCCAGCAGCTTGACGGGACAGGTTGGCGAAAAACTGTTTTTT. Encoded protein: CASSLTGQVGEKLFF.

This clonotype showed up just a few times. This chain joins TRBV7-2 and TRBJ2-1; 8 bases fit TRBD2. With V trimmed by 2 bases and J by 7 bases, 7 bases remained unmatched. The CDR3 sequence is 15 residues long. CDR1 is SGHTA, CDR2 FQGNSA, per germline. CDR3 region: CASSLFGRAENEQFF. The CDR3 DNA sequence: TGTGCCAGCAGCTTATTCGGGAGGGCTGAAAATGAGCAGTTCTTC.

The rearrangement uses TRBV7-3 and TRBJ2-3, with D uncertain. The germline CDR1 and CDR2 sequences are SGHTA and FQGTGA. V lost 2 bases and J 0 bases, leaving 6 bases between the germline ends. The CDR3 is 14 amino acids. The CDR3 DNA follows: TGTGCCAGCAGCTTAGAAGTTAGCACAGATACGCAGTATTTT. Protein product: CASSLEVSTDTQYF.

The V call is TRBV6-6, the J call TRBJ2-1; 7 positions match TRBD2. The CDR3 is made up of 16 amino acids. The germline CDR1 and CDR2 sequences are MNHNY and SVGAGI (reference sequence). With V trimmed by 0 bases and J by 5 bases, 7 bases remained unmatched. The CDR3 is CASSYSRGTTNNEQFF. CDR3 coding DNA: TGTGCCAGCAGTTACTCGAGAGGGACTACCAACAATGAGCAGTTCTTC.

V usage is TRBV7-2 and J usage is TRBJ1-4, with D unresolved. V gave up 5 bases and J gave up 3 bases, with 7 bases separating them. CDR3 size: 13 residues. The germline V gene has CDR1 SGHTA and CDR2 FQGNSA. CDR3 sequence (DNA): TGTGCCAGCAGCCGGGAGGCTAATGAAAAACTGTTTTTT. Residues: CASSREANEKLFF. Complete variable domain (other parts from reference TRBV7-2 and TRBJ1-4): GAGVSQSPSNKVTEKGKDVELRCDPISGHTALYWYRQSLGQGLEFLIYFQGNSAPDKSGLPSDRFSAERTGGSVSTLTIQRTQQEDSAVYLCASSREANEKLFFGSGTQLSVL.

The gene calls are TRBV29-1 and TRBJ2-7; possible D gene TRBD1, 6 bases. Per germline, CDR1 SQVTM and CDR2 ANQGSEA. Deletions cut 7 bases from V and 0 bases from J, with 10 bases between. This CDR3 is 12 amino acids long. CDR3 in amino acids: CSGRDNSYEQYF. Written as DNA, the CDR3 is TGCAGCGGCCGGGACAACTCCTACGAGCAGTACTTC.

This chain connects TRBV5-1 to TRBJ1-2; maybe TRBD1 (6 bases). Trimming cost V 2 bases and J 3 bases, with 14 bases left between them. This CDR3 region has 15 residues. Germline V gene data show CDR1 as SGHRS and CDR2 as YFSETQ. The CDR3 DNA is TGCGCCAGCAGCTTACAGGGATTGAAAGACTATGGCTACACCTTC. It encodes CASSLQGLKDYGYTF.

The chain joins TRBV7-2 to TRBJ2-3; 7 bases align to TRBD1. From germline, CDR1 is SGHTA and CDR2 FQGNSA. The CDR3 length is 12 residues. V lost 4 bases, J lost 11 bases, and 6 bases stayed unmatched. CDR3 DNA sequence: TGTGCCAGCAGCTATGACAGGGTTGGGCAGTATTTT. Protein product: CASSYDRVGQYF. Combining the CDR3 with reference TRBV7-2 and TRBJ2-3 gives the whole variable domain GAGVSQSPSNKVTEKGKDVELRCDPISGHTALYWYRQSLGQGLEFLIYFQGNSAPDKSGLPSDRFSAERTGGSVSTLTIQRTQQEDSAVYLCASSYDRVGQYFGPGTRLTVL.

V is TRBV30 and J is TRBJ2-7, with D possibly TRBD2 on 6 matching bases. CDR3 length: 12 amino acids. The germline V and J ends were trimmed by 2 bases and 8 bases, with 13 bases remaining between them. The germline CDR1 and CDR2 sequences are GTSNPN and SVGIG (reference sequence). CDR3 DNA sequence: TGTGCCTGGAGTCGTCGGGAGTCAAAGCAGTACTTC. Its protein is CAWSRRESKQYF.

The chain has TRBV5-1 and TRBJ1-5, with D unclear. Germline CDR1 and CDR2: SGHRS and YFSETQ. Trimming stripped 0 bases from V and 5 bases from J, with 6 bases between. The CDR3 runs 13 residues. For the CDR3, the DNA is TGCGCCAGCAGCTTGGACTACTATCAGCCCCAGCATTTT. This gives the protein CASSLDYYQPQHF.

This rearrangement joins TRBV18 to TRBJ1-4; no firm D call. There are 13 residues in the CDR3. The germline gives CDR1 KGHSH, CDR2 LQKENI. The V and J ends lost 3 bases and 5 bases respectively, with 7 bases between them. The CDR3 region has the DNA TGTGCCAGCTCACCGGCCCGGAATGAAAAACTGTTTTTT. Translated, it gives CASSPARNEKLFF.

V is TRBV11-2 and J is TRBJ2-1, with D maybe TRBD1 (8 bases). The CDR3 runs to 15 residues. CDR1 is SGHAT and CDR2 is FQNNGV in the germline V gene. Between the trimmed V and J ends, which lost 5 bases and 8 bases, there was a span of 19 bases. The CDR3: CASSQQGGRVDEQFF. The DNA of the CDR3 is TGTGCCAGCAGCCAACAGGGGGGGCGGGTGGATGAGCAGTTCTTC.

This chain links TRBV4-1 with TRBJ2-6, with D perhaps matching TRBD1 or TRBD2 (5 bases each). The CDR3 contains 17 residues. V dropped 6 bases and J dropped 0 bases, with 15 bases sitting between them. The germline gives CDR1 MGHRA, CDR2 YSYEKL. The CDR3 nucleotides read TGCGCCAGCAGTAAGGGAAGAGGGGCCTCTGGGGCCAACGTCCTGACTTTC. Translated, it gives CASSKGRGASGANVLTF.